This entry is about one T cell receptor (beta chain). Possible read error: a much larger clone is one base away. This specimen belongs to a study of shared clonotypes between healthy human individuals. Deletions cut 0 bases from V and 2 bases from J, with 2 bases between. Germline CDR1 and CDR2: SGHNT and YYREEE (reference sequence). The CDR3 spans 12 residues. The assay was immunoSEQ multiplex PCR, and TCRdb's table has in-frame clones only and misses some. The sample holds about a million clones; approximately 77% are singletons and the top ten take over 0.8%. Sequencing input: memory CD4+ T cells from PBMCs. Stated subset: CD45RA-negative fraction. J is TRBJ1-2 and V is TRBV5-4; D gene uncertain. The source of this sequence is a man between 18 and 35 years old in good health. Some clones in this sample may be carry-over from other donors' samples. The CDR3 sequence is CASSLGNYGYTF. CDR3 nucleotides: TGTGCCAGCAGCTTGGGGAACTATGGCTACACCTTC.